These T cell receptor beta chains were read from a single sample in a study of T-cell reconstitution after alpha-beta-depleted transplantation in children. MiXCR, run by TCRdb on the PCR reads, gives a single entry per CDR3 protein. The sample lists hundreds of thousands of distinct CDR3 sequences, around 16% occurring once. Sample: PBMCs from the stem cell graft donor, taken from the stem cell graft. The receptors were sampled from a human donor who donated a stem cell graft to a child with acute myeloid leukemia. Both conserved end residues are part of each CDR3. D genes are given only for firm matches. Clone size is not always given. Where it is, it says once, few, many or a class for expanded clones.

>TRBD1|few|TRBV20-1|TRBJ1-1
CSARDGTGGVVNTEAFF
TGCAGTGCTAGAGATGGGACAGGGGGTGTCGTGAACACTGAAGCTTTCTTT
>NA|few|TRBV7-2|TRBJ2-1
CASSQGPTGQFF
TGTGCCAGCAGCCAAGGACCCACCGGGCAGTTCTTC
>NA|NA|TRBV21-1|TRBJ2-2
CASSKAGGRYTGELFF
TGTGCCAGCAGCAAAGCGGGGGGGCGGTACACCGGGGAGCTGTTTTTT
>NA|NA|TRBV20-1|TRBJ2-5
CSAREWGAPQETQYF
TGCAGTGCTAGAGAGTGGGGGGCGCCCCAAGAGACCCAGTACTTC
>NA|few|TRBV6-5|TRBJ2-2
CASSYSIPGQGGELFF
TGTGCCAGCAGTTACTCGATTCCAGGGCAGGGCGGGGAGCTGTTTTTT
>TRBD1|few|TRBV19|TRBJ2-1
CASRTGTGNEQFF
TGTGCCAGTAGAACAGGGACAGGGAATGAGCAGTTCTTC
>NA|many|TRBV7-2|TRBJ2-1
CASSLLYLITYNEQFF
TGTGCCAGCAGCTTGCTCTACCTAATAACCTACAATGAGCAGTTCTTC
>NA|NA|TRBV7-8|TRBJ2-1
CASSLYGGPVFF
TGTGCCAGCAGCTTATATGGGGGCCCGGTTTTCTTC
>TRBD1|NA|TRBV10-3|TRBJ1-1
CAISRDSRNTEAFF
TGTGCCATTAGCCGGGACAGTAGGAACACTGAAGCTTTCTTT
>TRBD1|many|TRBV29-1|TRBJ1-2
CSVPTGDRLQGYTF
TGCAGCGTCCCAACAGGGGACAGATTGCAAGGCTACACCTTC
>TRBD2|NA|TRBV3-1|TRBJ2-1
CAFSPGTSGGIAYNEQFF
TGTGCCTTCAGCCCGGGGACTAGCGGGGGGATCGCCTACAATGAGCAGTTCTTC
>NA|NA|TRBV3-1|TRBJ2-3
CASSQGMAEGYF
TGTGCCAGCAGCCAAGGGATGGCGGAGGGGTATTTT
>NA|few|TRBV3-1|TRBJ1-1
CASSQDWSGSDTEAFF
TGTGCCAGCAGCCAAGATTGGAGCGGGAGTGACACTGAAGCTTTCTTT
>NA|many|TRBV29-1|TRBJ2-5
CSVAAVGPETQYF
TGCAGCGTTGCAGCGGTGGGCCCGGAGACCCAGTACTTC
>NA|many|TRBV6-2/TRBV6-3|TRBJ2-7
CASRKRDYEQYF
TGTGCCAGCAGGAAAAGGGACTACGAGCAGTACTTC
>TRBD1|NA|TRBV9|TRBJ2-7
CASSVWGQGSEEQYF
TGTGCCAGCAGCGTATGGGGACAGGGAAGTGAGGAGCAGTACTTC